This T cell receptor (beta chain) derives from a study of cytomegalovirus exposure and HLA in healthy donors. Turning to the study itself: The approximately 130 validation repertoires matched the roughly 670 first-cohort repertoires in platform, a later analysis reported.

Trimming removed 6 bases from V and 6 bases from J; junction bases left unmatched: 8. The CDR3 sequence is 14 residues long. The V gene's germline CDR1 is ENHRY and CDR2 SYGVKD. Assay used: immunoSEQ multiplex PCR; TCRdb lists only in-frame clones, some missing. The repertoire consists of about 68,000 clones, with 91% occurring once and the leading ten covering around 3%. Remarks on this clone: What it recognizes is unknown.

Findings and limits, study-wide: The study put roughly 160 TCR beta chains on its list as cytomegalovirus-associated. Rarity characterized most TCR sequences, yet some public TCRs appeared in many donors. In a later analysis, first-cohort TCR clusters were found to tend to co-occur in the approximately 110 validation repertoires.

V usage is TRBV10-3 and J usage is TRBJ2-7; 10 nucleotides match TRBD1. The sequence was obtained from a young man in good health and CMV-seronegative. Sequenced material: PBMCs. The CDR3, as DNA: TGTGCCATCAGCATTGGGGACAGGGGAGGCGAGCAGTACTTC. Translation gives CAISIGDRGGEQYF.